The 2 T cell receptor beta chains reported below all come from one sample, sequenced in a study of hypomethylating agent response in myelodysplastic syndrome. The repertoire was sequenced with immunoSEQ multiplex PCR; TCRdb's copy has only in-frame clones and lacks some. The table records several thousand clones, about 80% of them present only once. Source: bone marrow, taken before or after starting hypomethylating agent treatment for myelodysplastic syndrome (not recorded which). These receptor sequences come from a human donor with myelodysplastic syndrome.

The CDR3 region is CAWSDRAEQYF. In nucleotides, the CDR3 is TGTGCCTGGAGTGACAGGGCCGAGCAGTACTTC. The chain has TRBV30 and TRBJ2-7, with D maybe TRBD1 (6 bases). Trimming took off 1 base at V and 6 bases at J, with 7 bases between the two ends. CDR1 GTSNPN and CDR2 SVGIG come from the germline V gene (reference sequence). This CDR3 contains 11 residues.

This chain uses TRBV30 with TRBJ1-6; 9 positions agree with TRBD1. Germline V gene lookup returns CDR1 GTSNPN and CDR2 SVGIG (reference sequence). Trimming removed 0 bases from V and 8 bases from J; junction bases left unmatched: 14. CDR3 length: 18 amino acids. As DNA, the CDR3 is TGTGCCTGGAGTGTTGCCCTTTGGGGGACAGGGACAGATTCACCCCTCCACTTT. Translating it yields CAWSVALWGTGTDSPLHF. Full variable domain (rest looked up from reference TRBV30 and TRBJ1-6): SQTIHQWPATLVQPVGSPLSLECTVEGTSNPNLYWYRQAAGRGLQLLFYSVGIGQISSEVPQNLSASRPQDRQFILSSKKLLLSDSGFYLCAWSVALWGTGTDSPLHFGNGTRLTVT.